Listed below are T cell receptor beta chains from one sample, sequenced in a study of spatial heterogeneity in lung cancer. TCRdb re-called the 5' RACE reads with MiXCR, one entry per CDR3 protein. The sample includes 100,000 or so distinct CDR3 sequences, nearly 4.5% of them seen just once. The specimen was lung tumor tissue, collected at surgery. The receptor set was obtained from a male donor with early-stage non-small cell lung cancer. The CDR3 runs from the conserved cysteine through the conserved F or W. A D gene is named only where the DNA matches it firmly. Rows give clone size only sometimes, using once, few, many, or a class for an expanded clone.

V gene,J gene,clone size,D gene,CDR3 protein
TRBV28,TRBJ2-7,.,TRBD2,CASSSLLGLAGGPGEQYF
TRBV6-1,TRBJ1-4,.,.,CASSEETLLLFRQNEKLFF
TRBV29-1,TRBJ2-7,few,TRBD2,CSVIFASGDYEQYF
TRBV27,TRBJ2-7,many,.,CASSPIRQGGPYEQYF
TRBV27,TRBJ1-5,many,.,CASKPDSGKGQPQHF
TRBV29-1,TRBJ2-1,many,.,CSVVKGGNEQFF
TRBV29-1,TRBJ2-7,.,.,CSVSGLSASFEQYF
TRBV30,TRBJ2-5,.,.,CAWSLGQGGGETQYF
TRBV5-1,TRBJ2-3,many,.,CASSVADTQYF
TRBV28,TRBJ2-3,.,TRBD2,CASSFGPSGRDTQYF
TRBV7-9,TRBJ1-2,.,.,CASSPEGGSWGYTF
TRBV5-1,TRBJ2-1,many,.,CASSLDGHYNEQFF
TRBV20-1,TRBJ2-1,many,.,CSARDKDNEQFF
TRBV11-2,TRBJ2-5,many,TRBD2,CASSLKGSGRALETQYF
TRBV6-5,TRBJ2-3,many,.,CASSYGKRVTDTQYF
TRBV6-2/TRBV6-3,TRBJ2-7,many,.,CASSYGLALLYEQYF
TRBV4-2,TRBJ2-7,many,TRBD1,CASSQQAGQGSYEQYF
TRBV12-5,TRBJ2-3,many,.,CASGLEIASTDTQYF
TRBV4-1,TRBJ2-7,many,.,CASSQSDRFSSYEQYF
TRBV27,TRBJ2-1,many,.,CASSFGRVLNEQFF
TRBV11-2,TRBJ1-1,many,.,CASSLDSGYTEAFF
TRBV29-1,TRBJ1-2,many,TRBD1,CSVESGQGAENGYTF
TRBV12-3/TRBV12-4,TRBJ1-1,few,.,CASSSRPLNTEAFF
TRBV12-3/TRBV12-4,TRBJ1-4,many,.,CASSLDGVGELFF
TRBV7-9,TRBJ2-7,many,TRBD1,CASSLALGQGDHEQYF
TRBV11-2,TRBJ2-2,many,TRBD1,CASSYGTANTGELFF
TRBV28,TRBJ2-1,many,.,CASKVWGPLSGYNEQFF
TRBV2,TRBJ2-3,many,.,CASSVSDTQYF
TRBV5-1,TRBJ2-1,.,.,CASSLEPSSSYNEQFF
TRBV6-6,TRBJ2-3,many,TRBD2,CASSYSISGISTDTQYF
TRBV20-1,TRBJ2-1,many,TRBD2,CSARGAGASGHNEQFF
TRBV11-2,TRBJ2-5,few,.,CASSFAEETQYF
TRBV20-1,TRBJ2-2,many,.,CSARTERTGGTGELFF
TRBV28,TRBJ2-1,many,TRBD1,CASAVPGTGIYNEQFF
TRBV12-3/TRBV12-4,TRBJ1-1,few,.,CASTIQVYTEAFF
TRBV5-1,TRBJ1-6,.,TRBD1,CASSLGQGGTPLHF
TRBV14,TRBJ2-2,.,.,CASSHRLDPNTGELFF
TRBV6-2/TRBV6-3,TRBJ2-7,many,.,CASSYGTEQYF
TRBV6-7,TRBJ1-4,many,TRBD1,CASSYWQGARVNPSEKLFF
TRBV10-3,TRBJ2-3,many,TRBD2,CAIRGTSGTLGTDTQYF